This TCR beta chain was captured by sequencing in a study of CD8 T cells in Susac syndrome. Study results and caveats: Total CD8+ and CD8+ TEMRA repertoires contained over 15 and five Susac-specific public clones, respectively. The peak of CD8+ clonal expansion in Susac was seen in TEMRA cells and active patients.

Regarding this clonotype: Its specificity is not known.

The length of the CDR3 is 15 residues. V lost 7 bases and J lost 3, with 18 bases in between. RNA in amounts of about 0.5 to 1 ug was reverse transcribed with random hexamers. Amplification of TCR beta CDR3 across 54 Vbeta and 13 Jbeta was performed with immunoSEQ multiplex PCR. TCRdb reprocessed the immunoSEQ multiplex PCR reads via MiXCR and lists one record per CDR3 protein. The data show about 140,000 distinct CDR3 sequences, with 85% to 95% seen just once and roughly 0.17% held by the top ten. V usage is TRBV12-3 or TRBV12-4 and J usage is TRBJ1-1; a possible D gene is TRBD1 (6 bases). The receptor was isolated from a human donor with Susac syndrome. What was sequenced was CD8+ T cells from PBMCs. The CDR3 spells CASNPTGGVDTEAFF. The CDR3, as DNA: TGTGCCAGCAACCCAACCGGGGGCGTGGACACTGAAGCTTTCTTT.